These T cell receptor beta chains were read from a single sample in a study of T cell responses to AZD1222 COVID-19 vaccine. Sequenced by immunoSEQ multiplex PCR; TCRdb stores in-frame clones only, minus some. The data show approximately 92,000 clones, under 95% seen once. The sample here was peripheral blood, taken on day 0 of AZD1222 vaccination. The receptors stem from an adult in good health. CDR3s include the opening cysteine and the closing phenylalanine or tryptophan.

v_gene: TRBV7-2
j_gene: TRBJ2-7
CDR3aa: CASSLGSSGEYEQYF

v_gene: TRBV11-2
j_gene: TRBJ2-5
CDR3aa: CASSAKGQGVGTQYF

v_gene: TRBV11-2
j_gene: TRBJ1-2
CDR3aa: CASSILSGGGLGTF

v_gene: TRBV6-6
j_gene: TRBJ2-2
CDR3aa: CASLPRIINTGELFF

v_gene: TRBV18
j_gene: TRBJ1-3
CDR3aa: CASSPNQGAGNTIYF

v_gene: TRBV3-1/TRBV3-2
j_gene: TRBJ1-1
CDR3aa: CASSIETSGTEAFF

v_gene: TRBV6-2/TRBV6-3
j_gene: TRBJ1-2
CDR3aa: CASSYSRGYTF

v_gene: TRBV6-5
j_gene: TRBJ2-1
CDR3aa: CASRQGTDWFDEQFF

v_gene: TRBV5-1
j_gene: TRBJ2-2
CDR3aa: CASSAGTGGEELFF

v_gene: TRBV24-1
j_gene: TRBJ2-7
CDR3aa: CATSDLDPRTWYEQYF

v_gene: TRBV4-3
j_gene: TRBJ2-5
CDR3aa: CASSQDYGNQETQYF

v_gene: TRBV4-1
j_gene: TRBJ1-5
CDR3aa: CASSQGTGQLGQPQHF

v_gene: TRBV7-9
j_gene: TRBJ2-7
CDR3aa: CASSFAQTEQYF

v_gene: TRBV27
j_gene: TRBJ2-1
CDR3aa: CASSRTLNTKANEQFF

v_gene: TRBV28
j_gene: TRBJ1-2
CDR3aa: CASSSNGGGYGYTF

v_gene: TRBV7-9
j_gene: TRBJ2-2
CDR3aa: CASSNTGELFF

v_gene: TRBV27
j_gene: TRBJ2-7
CDR3aa: CASSPGRTSTYEQYF

v_gene: TRBV4-2
j_gene: TRBJ2-7
CDR3aa: CASSQDPGREQYF

v_gene: TRBV6-1
j_gene: TRBJ2-2
CDR3aa: CASSEGWRTGELFF

v_gene: TRBV29-1
j_gene: TRBJ2-3
CDR3aa: CSATRGGTDTQYF

v_gene: TRBV10-3
j_gene: TRBJ2-5
CDR3aa: CAVGLAGEETQYF

v_gene: TRBV28
j_gene: TRBJ2-2
CDR3aa: CASQLGGGTGELFF

v_gene: TRBV18
j_gene: TRBJ1-2
CDR3aa: CANSPVGSGNYGYTF

v_gene: TRBV7-9
j_gene: TRBJ2-7
CDR3aa: CASSPLPGVTYEQYF

v_gene: TRBV7-9
j_gene: TRBJ2-7
CDR3aa: CASSPGTGAEYEQYF

v_gene: TRBV4-2
j_gene: TRBJ2-7
CDR3aa: CASSLSPPGTEPYEQYF

v_gene: TRBV2
j_gene: TRBJ1-5
CDR3aa: CASSEVRGISNQPQHF

v_gene: TRBV28
j_gene: TRBJ2-2
CDR3aa: CASSYTGELFF

v_gene: TRBV19
j_gene: TRBJ1-5
CDR3aa: CASSIATWSNQPQHF

v_gene: TRBV19
j_gene: TRBJ1-6
CDR3aa: CASSVGLLNSPLHF

v_gene: TRBV3-1/TRBV3-2
j_gene: TRBJ2-1
CDR3aa: CASSPPVQGNNEQFF

v_gene: TRBV27
j_gene: TRBJ1-6
CDR3aa: CASSLSILRGANSPLHF

v_gene: TRBV19
j_gene: TRBJ1-2
CDR3aa: CASSIPRQGAEGYTF

v_gene: TRBV6-5
j_gene: TRBJ1-6
CDR3aa: CASSYEAGQNSPLHF

v_gene: TRBV7-3
j_gene: TRBJ2-5
CDR3aa: CASSLGRLETQYF

v_gene: TRBV7-3
j_gene: TRBJ2-5
CDR3aa: CASSPQGAIQETQYF

v_gene: TRBV3-1/TRBV3-2
j_gene: TRBJ1-5
CDR3aa: CASSQDLRQPQHF

v_gene: TRBV4-1
j_gene: TRBJ1-1
CDR3aa: CASSQPLNTEAFF

v_gene: TRBV3-1/TRBV3-2
j_gene: TRBJ2-7
CDR3aa: CASSQDRVRGYEQYF

v_gene: TRBV4-2
j_gene: TRBJ1-3
CDR3aa: CASSPLGSGNTIYF

v_gene: TRBV7-2
j_gene: TRBJ2-2
CDR3aa: CASSKSSVGELFF

v_gene: TRBV2
j_gene: TRBJ2-1
CDR3aa: CASSRAGGSYNEQFF

v_gene: TRBV7-6
j_gene: TRBJ1-4
CDR3aa: CASSLVGGPQGKLFF

v_gene: TRBV28
j_gene: TRBJ2-2
CDR3aa: CASSPGQGRSTGELFF

v_gene: TRBV12-3/TRBV12-4
j_gene: TRBJ1-4
CDR3aa: CASGPAPHEKLFF

v_gene: TRBV7-9
j_gene: TRBJ2-3
CDR3aa: CASSLVLAGSTDTQYF

v_gene: TRBV21-1
j_gene: TRBJ2-5
CDR3aa: CASSMRGKETQYF

v_gene: TRBV4-1
j_gene: TRBJ1-2
CDR3aa: CASSQELKNRIAYGYTF

v_gene: TRBV27
j_gene: TRBJ2-7
CDR3aa: CASRPWGQGNSYEQYF

v_gene: TRBV4-3
j_gene: TRBJ2-3
CDR3aa: CASSLRTSGSTDTQYF

v_gene: TRBV10-1
j_gene: TRBJ1-1
CDR3aa: CASSTKTGQPRAFF